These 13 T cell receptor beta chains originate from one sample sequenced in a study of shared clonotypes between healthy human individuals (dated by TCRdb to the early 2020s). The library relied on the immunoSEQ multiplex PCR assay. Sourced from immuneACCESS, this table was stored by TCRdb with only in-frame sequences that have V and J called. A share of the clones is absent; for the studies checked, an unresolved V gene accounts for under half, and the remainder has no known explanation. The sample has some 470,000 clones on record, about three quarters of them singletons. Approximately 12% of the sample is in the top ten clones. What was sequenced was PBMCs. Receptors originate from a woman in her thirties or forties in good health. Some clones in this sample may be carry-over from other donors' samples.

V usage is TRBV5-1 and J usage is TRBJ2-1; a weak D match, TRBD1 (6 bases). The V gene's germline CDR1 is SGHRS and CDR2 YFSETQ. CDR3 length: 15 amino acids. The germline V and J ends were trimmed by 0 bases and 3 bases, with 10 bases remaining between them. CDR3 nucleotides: TGCGCCAGCAGCTTGGACGGACAGAGCTACAATGAGCAGTTCTTC. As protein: CASSLDGQSYNEQFF.

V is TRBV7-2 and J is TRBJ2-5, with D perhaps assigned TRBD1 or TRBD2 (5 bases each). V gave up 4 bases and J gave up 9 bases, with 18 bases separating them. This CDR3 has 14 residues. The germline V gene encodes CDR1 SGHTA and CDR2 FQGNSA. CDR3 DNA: TGTGCCAGCAGCTCAAATGGACACGGAGCGGCCCAGTACTTC. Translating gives CASSSNGHGAAQYF. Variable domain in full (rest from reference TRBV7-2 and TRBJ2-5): GAGVSQSPSNKVTEKGKDVELRCDPISGHTALYWYRQSLGQGLEFLIYFQGNSAPDKSGLPSDRFSAERTGGSVSTLTIQRTQQEDSAVYLCASSSNGHGAAQYFGPGTRLLVL.

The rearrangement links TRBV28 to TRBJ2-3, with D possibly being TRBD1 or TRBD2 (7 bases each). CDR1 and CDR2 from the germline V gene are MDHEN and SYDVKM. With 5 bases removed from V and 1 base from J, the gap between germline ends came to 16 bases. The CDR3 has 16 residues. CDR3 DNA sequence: TGTGCCAGCAGTCACCTGACAGGGAGGGGCACAGATACGCAGTATTTT. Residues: CASSHLTGRGTDTQYF.

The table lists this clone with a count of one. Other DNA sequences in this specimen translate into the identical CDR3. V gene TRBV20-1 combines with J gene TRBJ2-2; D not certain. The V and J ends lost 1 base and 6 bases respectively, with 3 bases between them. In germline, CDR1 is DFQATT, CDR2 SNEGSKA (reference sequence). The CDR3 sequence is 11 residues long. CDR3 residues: CSARGPGELFF. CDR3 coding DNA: TGCAGTGCTAGAGGTCCCGGGGAGCTGTTTTTT.

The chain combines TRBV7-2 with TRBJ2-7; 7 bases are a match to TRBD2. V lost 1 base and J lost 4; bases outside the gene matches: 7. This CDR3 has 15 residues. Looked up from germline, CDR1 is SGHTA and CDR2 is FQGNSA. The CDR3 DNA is TGTGCCAGCAGCTTAGGGGGCGGGAGTGGTTACGAGCAGTACTTC. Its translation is CASSLGGGSGYEQYF.

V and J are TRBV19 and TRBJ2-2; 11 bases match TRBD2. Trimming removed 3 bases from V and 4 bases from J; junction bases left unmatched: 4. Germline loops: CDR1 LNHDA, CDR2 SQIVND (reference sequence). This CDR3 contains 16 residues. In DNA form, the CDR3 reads TGTGCCAGTAGTATTACTAGCGGGAGAGGCACCGGGGAGCTGTTTTTT. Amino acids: CASSITSGRGTGELFF.

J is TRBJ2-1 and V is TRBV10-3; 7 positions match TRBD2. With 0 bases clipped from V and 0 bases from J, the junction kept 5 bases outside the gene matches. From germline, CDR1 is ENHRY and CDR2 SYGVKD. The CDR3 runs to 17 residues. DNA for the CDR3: TGTGCCATCAGTGAGTCGATCGGGGGGAGCTCCTACAATGAGCAGTTCTTC. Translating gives CAISESIGGSSYNEQFF.

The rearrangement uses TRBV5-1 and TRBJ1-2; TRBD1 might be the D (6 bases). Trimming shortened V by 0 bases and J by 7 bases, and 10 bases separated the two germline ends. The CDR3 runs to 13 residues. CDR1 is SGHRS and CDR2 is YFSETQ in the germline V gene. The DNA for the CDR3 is TGCGCCAGCAGCTTGGATGGGGGGCTTGGCTACACCTTC. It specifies CASSLDGGLGYTF. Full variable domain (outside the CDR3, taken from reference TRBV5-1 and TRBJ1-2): KAGVTQTPRYLIKTRGQQVTLSCSPISGHRSVSWYQQTPGQGLQFLFEYFSETQRNKGNFPGRFSGRQFSNSRSEMNVSTLELGDSALYLCASSLDGGLGYTFGSGTRLTVV.

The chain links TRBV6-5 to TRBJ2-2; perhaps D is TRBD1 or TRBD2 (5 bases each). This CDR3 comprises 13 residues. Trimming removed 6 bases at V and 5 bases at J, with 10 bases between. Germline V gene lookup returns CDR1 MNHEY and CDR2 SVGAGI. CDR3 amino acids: CASREGSTGELFF. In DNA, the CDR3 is TGTGCCAGCAGAGAGGGGTCGACCGGGGAGCTGTTTTTT.

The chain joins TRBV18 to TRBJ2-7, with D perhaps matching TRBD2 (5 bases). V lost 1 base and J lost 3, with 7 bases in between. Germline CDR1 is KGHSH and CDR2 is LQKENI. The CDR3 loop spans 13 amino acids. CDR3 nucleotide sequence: TGTGCCAGCTCACCACTCCGGGGCTACGAGCAGTACTTC. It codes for CASSPLRGYEQYF.

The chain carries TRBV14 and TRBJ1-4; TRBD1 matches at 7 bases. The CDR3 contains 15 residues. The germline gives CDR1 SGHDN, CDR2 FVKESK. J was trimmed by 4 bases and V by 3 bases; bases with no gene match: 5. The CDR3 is CASSQFRDSNEKLFF. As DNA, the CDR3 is TGTGCCAGCAGCCAGTTCCGGGACAGTAATGAAAAACTGTTTTTT.

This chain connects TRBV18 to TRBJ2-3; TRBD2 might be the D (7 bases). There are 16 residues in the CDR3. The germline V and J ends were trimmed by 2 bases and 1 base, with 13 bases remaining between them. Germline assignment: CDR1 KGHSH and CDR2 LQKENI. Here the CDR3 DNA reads TGTGCCAGCTCACCAACGGGGGGCGCAGGCACAGATACGCAGTATTTT. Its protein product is CASSPTGGAGTDTQYF.

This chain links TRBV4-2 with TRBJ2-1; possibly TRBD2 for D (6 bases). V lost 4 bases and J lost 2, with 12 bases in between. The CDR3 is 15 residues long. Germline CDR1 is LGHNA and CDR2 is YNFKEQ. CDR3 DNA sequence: TGTGCCAGCAGCCCTACCGGAGGGCCCTACAATGAGCAGTTCTTC. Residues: CASSPTGGPYNEQFF.